Presented here are 14 T cell receptor beta chains from one specimen sequenced in a study of breast tumors, draining lymph nodes, adjacent tissues. TCRdb redid the calling of the multiplex PCR reads with MiXCR, one entry per CDR3 protein. The sample consists of over 150,000 distinct CDR3 sequences, around 33% of them appearing once. Axillary draining lymph nodes of breast cancer patients supplied the node samples. Sequencing used axillary lymph node tissue. Source of these receptors: a female donor with breast cancer. Some clones in this sample may be carry-over from other donors' samples.

This clonotype was seen more than once but under ten times. A read error may produce the germline difference seen at one junction end. The CDR3 DNA is TGTGCCAGCGGCCAAGTTGTTCGTTCTCCGAGCTCCTATAATTCACCCCTCCACTTT. Translation gives CASGQVVRSPSSYNSPLHF. The chain employs TRBV3-1 and TRBJ1-6, with unresolved D. The germline V gene encodes CDR1 LGHDT and CDR2 YNNKEL (reference sequence). This CDR3 comprises 19 residues.

This clonotype has at least ten counts. The rearrangement uses TRBV12-3 or TRBV12-4 and TRBJ2-7; no clear D gene. CDR3 length: 12 residues. Trimming pared 5 bases from V and 2 bases from J, leaving 7 bases between. CDR3 in amino acids: CASSPAPYEQYF. The DNA of the CDR3 is TGTGCCAGCAGTCCGGCCCCCTACGAGCAGTACTTC.

V is TRBV28 and J is TRBJ2-1; tentative D call: TRBD2 (6 bases). Germline V gene data show CDR1 as MDHEN and CDR2 as SYDVKM. This CDR3 has 14 amino acids. V shed 5 bases and J shed 9 bases, with 17 bases lying between them. This chain's CDR3 is CASSPGTPFSEQFF. The CDR3 DNA follows: TGTGCCAGCAGTCCGGGGACTCCTTTCAGTGAGCAGTTCTTC. The entire variable domain, with the rest obtained from reference TRBV28 and TRBJ2-1, is as follows: DVKVTQSSRYLVKRTGEKVFLECVQDMDHENMFWYRQDPGLGLRLIYFSYDVKMKEKGDIPEGYSVSREKKERFSLILESASTNQTSMYLCASSPGTPFSEQFFGPGTRLTVL.

This clonotype appeared many times. This chain uses TRBV20-1 with TRBJ1-2, with 8 bases identical to TRBD1. Germline V gives CDR1 DFQATT, CDR2 SNEGSKA (reference sequence). Trimming took 5 bases from V and 4 from J; bases not matched to a gene: 3. CDR3 length equals 12 residues. This CDR3 reads CSALGTGYGYTF. Written as DNA, the CDR3 is TGCAGTGCTCTTGGGACAGGCTATGGCTACACCTTC.

Regarding this clonotype: A much larger clone differs from this one at a single base, so this may be a read error. This CDR3 is missing its conserved last phenylalanine or tryptophan, likely due to a read error. The V call is TRBV6-5, the J call TRBJ2-3; 7 bases fit TRBD2. The germline CDR1 and CDR2 sequences are MNHEY and SVGAGI. CDR3 size: 13 residues. V lost 7 bases to trimming and J lost 3 bases; unmatched junction nucleotides: 4. CDR3 sequence (DNA): TGTGCCAGCATGGGGGGGGTGACAGATACGCAGTATTCT. This codes for CASMGGVTDTQYS.

The rearrangement joins TRBV9 to TRBJ2-3; TRBD1 agrees at 8 bases. Germline CDR1 SGDLS, CDR2 YYNGEE. CDR3 length equals 15 residues. The trim removed 5 bases at V and 3 bases at J, leaving 8 bases unmatched. For the CDR3, the DNA is TGTGCCAGCAGTGCTAGGACAGGGAGAACAGATACGCAGTATTTT. Protein sequence: CASSARTGRTDTQYF.

This clonotype was observed many times. The CDR3 DNA follows: TGTGCCAGCAGCTACGGGGCGCATGGCTACACCTTC. Its translation is CASSYGAHGYTF. V is TRBV6-2 or TRBV6-3 and J is TRBJ1-2; D possibly corresponds to TRBD1 (5 bases). This CDR3 spans 12 amino acids. Between the trimmed V and J ends, which lost 6 bases and 6 bases, there was a span of 11 bases. The germline gives CDR1 MNHEY, CDR2 SVGEGT.

As for this clonotype: A much larger clone sits a single nucleotide away, making a read error possible. The rearrangement uses TRBV28 and TRBJ2-2; D remains unclear. The CDR3 is 12 amino acids. Trimming removed 2 bases from V and 7 bases from J, with 5 bases in between. Germline CDR1 is MDHEN and CDR2 is SYDVKM. This CDR3 reads CASSLAIGELFF. The CDR3 DNA reads TGTGCCAGCAGTTTAGCGATCGGGGAGCTGTTTTTT. Using reference TRBV28 and TRBJ2-2 for the parts outside the CDR3, the full variable domain is DVKVTQSSRYLVKRTGEKVFLECVQDMDHENMFWYRQDPGLGLRLIYFSYDVKMKEKGDIPEGYSVSREKKERFSLILESASTNQTSMYLCASSLAIGELFFGEGSRLTVL.

This clonotype was seen more than once but under ten times. This chain uses TRBV20-1 with TRBJ1-1, with 12 positions matching TRBD1. The CDR3 sequence is 14 residues long. Trimming removed 6 bases from V and 4 bases from J; junction bases left unmatched: 6. Germline loops: CDR1 DFQATT, CDR2 SNEGSKA (reference sequence). CDR3 region: CSAPGQGASTEAFF. The CDR3 region has the DNA TGCAGTGCCCCGGGACAGGGGGCGAGCACTGAAGCTTTCTTT.

The table lists this clonotype with a few counts. This chain joins TRBV11-2 and TRBJ1-1; D is unresolved. This CDR3 region has 14 residues. V gave up 3 bases and J gave up 4 bases, with 12 bases separating them. CDR1 and CDR2 (germline): SGHAT, FQNNGV. The DNA of the CDR3 is TGTGCCAGCAGCTTGACGGGCGGGAGCACTGAAGCTTTCTTT. Protein: CASSLTGGSTEAFF.

This clonotype has ten or more counts. The chain uses TRBV5-8 and TRBJ2-3, with no clear D. This CDR3 spans 15 amino acids. The germline gives CDR1 SGHTS, CDR2 YDEGEE. V lost 2 bases, J lost 2 bases, and 12 bases lay in between. The CDR3, as DNA: TGTGCCAGCAGCTTAACGGGTTCTCCCACAGATACGCAGTATTTT. Translating it yields CASSLTGSPTDTQYF.

This clonotype was observed many times. The genes are TRBV5-1 and TRBJ2-3; D is unclear. Germline values: CDR1 SGHRS, CDR2 YFSETQ. The CDR3 is 16 residues long. V lost 1 base and J lost 2, with 14 bases in between. CDR3 in DNA: TGCGCCAGCAGCTTGACCTACAGAGAACTCACAGATACGCAGTATTTT. Residues: CASSLTYRELTDTQYF.

The sample holds many counts of this clonotype. This chain joins TRBV20-1 and TRBJ1-4; 8 bases match TRBD1. CDR3 length equals 16 residues. V trimming: 3 bases; J trimming: 2 bases; junction bases outside the gene matches: 8. CDR1 and CDR2 (germline): DFQATT, SNEGSKA (reference sequence). This chain's CDR3 is CSARISGGRTNEKLFF. The DNA of the CDR3 is TGCAGTGCTAGGATCTCAGGGGGCAGGACTAATGAAAAACTGTTTTTT.

In this sample, this clonotype turned up many times. The gene calls are TRBV5-6 and TRBJ1-6; 8 bases line up with TRBD1. V was pared by 3 bases and J by 5 bases, with 7 bases of the junction left unmatched. Germline V gene sequence: CDR1 SGHDT, CDR2 YYEEEE. This CDR3 comprises 16 residues. CDR3 region: CASSSMRQGHNSPLHF. The CDR3 DNA reads as TGTGCCAGCAGCTCGATGAGACAGGGGCATAATTCACCCCTCCACTTT.